Sequencing of this T cell receptor beta chain was carried out in a study of T cell repertoires and HLA-DP antigens. Overall study context: DNA input averaged approximately 0.2 ug in sorted CD137+CD4+ and about 1,300 ng in pre-culture CD4+.

Regarding the study as a whole: No separate analysis of naive versus memory CD4+ cells was done.

Regarding this clone: No antigen is known for it.

Primers targeted 54 TRBV and 13 TRBJ segments. Repertoires were generated with immunoSEQ multiplex PCR, while TCRdb's copy carries only in-frame clones and drops some. The data hold 55,000 to 80,000 clones, with 80% observed a single time. The clonotype was recovered from a man aged 55 to 70 in good health and CMV-seronegative. Sequences were obtained from CD4+ T cells from PBMCs.

CDR3 sequence: CSATGNYGYTF. DNA for the CDR3: TGCAGTGCTACAGGAAACTATGGCTACACCTTC. The rearrangement uses TRBV20-1 and TRBJ1-2; D call uncertain. Germline CDR1 reads DFQATT; CDR2 reads SNEGSKA (reference sequence). V was shortened by 4 bases and J by 2 bases, with 5 bases between the two germline ends. This CDR3 contains 11 residues.